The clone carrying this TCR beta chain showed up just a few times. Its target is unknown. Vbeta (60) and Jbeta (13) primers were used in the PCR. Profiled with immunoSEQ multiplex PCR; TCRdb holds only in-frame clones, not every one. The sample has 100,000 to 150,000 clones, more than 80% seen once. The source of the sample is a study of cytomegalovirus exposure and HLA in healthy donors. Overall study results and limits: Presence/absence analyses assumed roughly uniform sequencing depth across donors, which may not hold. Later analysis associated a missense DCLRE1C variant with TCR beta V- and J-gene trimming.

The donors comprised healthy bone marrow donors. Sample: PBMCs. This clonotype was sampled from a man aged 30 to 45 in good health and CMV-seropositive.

This CDR3 reads CASSAESYTEAFF. DNA of the CDR3: TGTGCCAGCAGCGCTGAGAGTTACACTGAAGCTTTCTTT. V is TRBV7-9 and J is TRBJ1-1; no firm D call. V was clipped by 5 bases and J by 3 bases, with 10 bases between them. Germline loops: CDR1 SEHNR, CDR2 FQNEAQ (reference sequence). This CDR3 has 13 amino acids.